This T cell receptor beta chain was captured by sequencing in a study of CD8+CD57+ T cells in acquired aplastic anemia. Study conclusions and caveats: Patients and controls were not found to differ significantly in CD8+ Simpson's diversity.

Remarks on this clonotype: The antigen is not known.

V lost 0 bases, J lost 14 bases, and 11 bases lay in between. Germline V lookup: CDR1 SEHNR, CDR2 FQNEAQ (reference sequence). The CDR3 sequence is 12 residues long. Genomic DNA acted as the template from which TCR beta VDJ combination and CDR3 sequence profiling were carried out. TCRdb independently ran MiXCR on the reads; one entry per CDR3 protein. The sample consists of around 400,000 distinct CDR3 sequences, 55% to 70% of them appearing once. Sequenced input: sorted CD4+, CD8+, or CD8+CD57+ T cells (not recorded which) from PBMCs. This rearrangement joins TRBV7-9 to TRBJ1-5; D gene uncertain. The sequence was collected from a human donor in good health, serving as a control. This CDR3 reads CASSLAGRRKHF. As DNA, the CDR3 is TGTGCCAGCAGCTTAGCGGGGAGGCGGAAGCATTTT.